These 9 T cell receptor beta chains were sequenced from one sample in a study of metastatic and nonmetastatic thyroid tumors. Thyroid surgery was preceded by no treatment in any patient. TCRdb used MiXCR to call clones anew from the PCR reads. In the table there are tens of thousands of clones, over 15% of which are singletons. Material for sequencing was blood. The receptors were gathered from a female donor with papillary thyroid cancer or a benign thyroid nodule (not recorded which). Some clones in this sample may be carry-over from other donors' samples.

This clone was counted ten times or more. V gene TRBV3-1 combines with J gene TRBJ2-1; 9 bases line up with TRBD2. CDR3 length: 17 amino acids. Per the germline V gene, CDR1 is LGHDT and CDR2 is YNNKEL (reference sequence). V lost 3 bases, J lost 6 bases, and 12 bases stayed unmatched. CDR3 protein: CASSQNPALAGPNEQFF. CDR3 nucleotide sequence: TGTGCCAGCAGCCAGAACCCCGCGCTAGCGGGACCCAATGAGCAGTTCTTC.

The rearrangement joins TRBV20-1 to TRBJ1-1; D unresolved. Germline-derived CDR1 and CDR2 are DFQATT and SNEGSKA (reference sequence). V was pared by 0 bases and J by 5 bases, with 4 bases between. This CDR3 comprises 11 residues. The DNA of the CDR3 is TGCAGTGCTAGAGAGAAGACTGAAGCTTTCTTT. It is translated as CSAREKTEAFF.

This clone was counted many times. The genes are TRBV11-2 and TRBJ2-1; D call uncertain. CDR1 and CDR2 from the germline V gene are SGHAT and FQNNGV. With 3 bases removed from V and 2 bases from J, the gap between germline ends came to 11 bases. This CDR3 has 15 amino acids. Here the CDR3 reads CASSFVRAPYNEQFF. DNA of the CDR3: TGTGCCAGCAGCTTCGTTAGGGCACCCTACAATGAGCAGTTCTTC.

At least ten counts were recorded for this clone. The J gene is TRBJ1-5, the V gene TRBV3-1; TRBD1 might be the D (5 bases). Trimming removed 1 base from V and 6 bases from J, with 10 bases in between. The CDR3 has 14 residues. The germline CDR1 and CDR2 sequences are LGHDT and YNNKEL (reference sequence). The CDR3 DNA reads as TGTGCCAGCAGCCAAGTAGGGGTCGGTCAGCCCCAGCATTTT. Its translation: CASSQVGVGQPQHF. The variable domain in full, completed from reference TRBV3-1 and TRBJ1-5, reads DTAVSQTPKYLVTQMGNDKSIKCEQNLGHDTMYWYKQDSKKFLKIMFSYNNKELIINETVPNRFSPKSPDKAHLNLHINSLELGDSAVYFCASSQVGVGQPQHFGDGTRLSIL.

The chain couples TRBV30 to TRBJ1-2; D remains unclear. The V and J ends lost 0 bases and 8 bases respectively, with 7 bases between them. Per the germline V gene, CDR1 is GTSNPN and CDR2 is SVGIG (reference sequence). This CDR3 has 11 amino acids. CDR3 in DNA: TGTGCCTGGAGTGTACGAGGAGGCTACACCTTC. Protein sequence: CAWSVRGGYTF.

This clone was counted at least ten times. The chain couples TRBV20-1 to TRBJ1-5, with 7 bases aligning to TRBD1. Germline-derived CDR1 and CDR2 are DFQATT and SNEGSKA (reference sequence). This CDR3 contains 14 residues. Germline trimming cut 2 bases from V and 3 bases from J; bases unmatched to any gene: 4. CDR3 DNA sequence: TGCAGTGCTAGAAACGACAGGGACAATCAGCCCCAGCATTTT. This translates into CSARNDRDNQPQHF.

The V gene is TRBV20-1, the J gene TRBJ2-2; 8 nucleotides agree with TRBD1. Germline loops: CDR1 DFQATT, CDR2 SNEGSKA (reference sequence). V shed 4 bases, J shed 3 bases, and the junction held 10 bases outside the gene matches. This CDR3 has 16 residues. CDR3 sequence reads: CSATLSDRVYTGELFF. The CDR3 DNA follows: TGCAGTGCTACGCTTTCGGACAGGGTATACACCGGGGAGCTGTTTTTT.

Many counts were recorded for this clone. The rearrangement uses TRBV5-1 and TRBJ2-5, with TRBD1 as a possible D gene (6 bases). Trimming pared 4 bases from V and 4 bases from J, leaving 17 bases between. Germline values: CDR1 SGHRS, CDR2 YFSETQ. The CDR3 covers 15 residues. The CDR3 nucleotides are TGCGCCAGCAGCACTGGACAGAGAGCTACAGAGACCCAGTACTTC. Residues: CASSTGQRATETQYF.

Remarks on this clone: The junction shows a germline mismatch at one end, possibly a read error. V usage is TRBV3-1 and J usage is TRBJ1-2; tentatively, D is TRBD1 (5 bases). The CDR3 totals 16 residues. Germline V gene sequence: CDR1 LGHDT, CDR2 YNNKEL (reference sequence). CDR3 loop: CASSQGTVGGGYGDTF. CDR3 bases: TGTGCCAGCAGCCAAGGGACTGTGGGGGGTGGCTATGGCGACACCTTC. Using reference TRBV3-1 and TRBJ1-2 for the parts outside the CDR3, the full variable domain is DTAVSQTPKYLVTQMGNDKSIKCEQNLGHDTMYWYKQDSKKFLKIMFSYNNKELIINETVPNRFSPKSPDKAHLNLHINSLELGDSAVYFCASSQGTVGGGYGDTFGSGTRLTVV.